This T cell receptor (beta chain) was sequenced during a study of cytomegalovirus exposure and HLA in healthy donors. With regard to this clone: Its cognate antigen is unknown.

Primers for the PCR totalled 60 Vbeta and 13 Jbeta. Profiling relied on immunoSEQ multiplex PCR, and the TCRdb table lists in-frame clones only, not all of them. Its clone listing holds about 140,000 clones. Study-wide findings and caveats: In a later analysis, DRB1 alleles had the most associated TCRs; HLA-C alleles the fewest. 150 to 200 TCR beta chains were listed as cytomegalovirus-associated.

Germline V lookup: CDR1 SGHAT, CDR2 FQNNGV. The CDR3 covers 17 residues. With V trimmed by 5 bases and J by 4 bases, 11 bases remained unmatched. The receptor was isolated from a male donor in good health and CMV-seronegative. Sequenced sample: PBMCs. This chain uses TRBV11-2 with TRBJ1-6; 7 bases are shared with TRBD1. Here the CDR3 DNA reads TGTGCCAGCAGCCAGATCGTACGGGACAGATATAATTCACCCCTCCACTTT. Translation: CASSQIVRDRYNSPLHF. Supplemented by reference TRBV11-2 and TRBJ1-6, the full variable domain reads EAGVAQSPRYKIIEKRQSVAFWCNPISGHATLYWYQQILGQGPKLLIQFQNNGVVDDSQLPKDRFSAERLKGVDSTLKIQPAKLEDSAVYLCASSQIVRDRYNSPLHFGNGTRLTVT.